These 13 T cell receptor beta chains originate from one sample sequenced in a study of cytomegalovirus exposure and HLA in healthy donors. With 60 Vbeta and 13 Jbeta primers, the PCR was carried out. Assay: immunoSEQ multiplex PCR; the TCRdb copy retains only in-frame clones and omits some. The table lists roughly 100,000 clones, under 80% of them singletons, with under 13% in the top ten. Sequenced: PBMCs. These receptors all come from a woman in her late teens or twenties in good health and CMV-seropositive.

The gene calls are TRBV7-3 and TRBJ2-2; a weak D match, TRBD1 (6 bases). Germline V gives CDR1 SGHTA, CDR2 FQGTGA. The CDR3 spans 15 residues. The V end lost 1 base, the J end lost 2 bases, and 8 bases lay between the germline ends. The CDR3: CASSLKGGNTGELFF. The DNA for the CDR3 is TGTGCCAGCAGCTTAAAAGGGGGAAACACCGGGGAGCTGTTTTTT.

The chain links TRBV6-1 to TRBJ1-1; 7 nucleotides agree with TRBD1. The CDR3 length is 15 residues. Trimming cost V 4 bases and J 1 base; bases outside gene matches: 6. Germline CDR1 and CDR2: MNHNS and SASEGT. The CDR3 region is CASSVRDSENTEAFF. The CDR3 coding sequence is TGTGCCAGCAGTGTACGGGACAGCGAGAACACTGAAGCTTTCTTT.

The rearrangement uses TRBV27 and TRBJ1-1; D might be TRBD1 (5 bases). The length of the CDR3 is 16 residues. Trimming took 6 bases from V and 0 from J, leaving 17 bases between them. CDR1 is MNHEY and CDR2 is SMNVEV in the germline V gene (reference sequence). CDR3 DNA: TGTGCCAGCAGGCGCAAAGCCGACAGTGTGAACACTGAAGCTTTCTTT. The encoded protein is CASRRKADSVNTEAFF.

The V gene is TRBV18, the J gene TRBJ1-1; D gene uncertain. V lost 3 bases and J 1 base, leaving 6 bases between the germline ends. The CDR3 length is 13 residues. The V gene's germline CDR1 is KGHSH and CDR2 LQKENI. As DNA, the CDR3 is TGTGCCAGCTCACCGGCAGGGAACACTGAAGCTTTCTTT. Protein sequence: CASSPAGNTEAFF.

V and J are TRBV7-9 and TRBJ2-7, with D maybe TRBD2 (5 bases). The CDR3 extends over 14 amino acids. CDR1 and CDR2 from the germline V gene are SEHNR and FQNEAQ (reference sequence). V lost 2 bases to trimming and J lost 3 bases, with 11 bases between them. The CDR3 loop reads CASSLRVGGYEQYF. The CDR3 nucleotides are TGTGCCAGCAGCTTACGGGTAGGAGGCTACGAGCAGTACTTC.

The chain combines TRBV11-3 with TRBJ2-2; D is possibly TRBD2 (6 bases). The CDR3 runs to 16 residues. Trimming pared 2 bases from V and 4 bases from J, leaving 14 bases between. CDR1 is SGHNT, CDR2 YENEEA, per germline. The CDR3 loop reads CASSLSAGPITGELFF. CDR3 sequence (DNA): TGTGCCAGCAGCTTATCTGCGGGGCCGATCACCGGGGAGCTGTTTTTT.

This chain uses TRBV9 with TRBJ2-7; D may be TRBD2 (7 bases). The CDR3 sequence is 15 residues long. The germline V gene has CDR1 SGDLS and CDR2 YYNGEE. V dropped 0 bases and J dropped 4 bases, with 14 bases sitting between them. The CDR3: CASSVGAGALYEQYF. For the CDR3, the DNA is TGTGCCAGCAGCGTAGGGGCGGGGGCATTGTACGAGCAGTACTTC.

The chain has TRBV28 and TRBJ1-5; TRBD1 agrees at 9 bases. V was pared by 3 bases and J by 7 bases, with 7 bases of the junction left unmatched. This CDR3 region has 15 residues. Germline V lookup: CDR1 MDHEN, CDR2 SYDVKM. CDR3 loop: CASSLWDREVQPQHF. The CDR3 coding sequence is TGTGCCAGCAGTTTGTGGGACAGGGAGGTCCAGCCCCAGCATTTT.

CDR3 residues: CASSVFSRGHNEQFF. In nucleotides, the CDR3 is TGTGCCAGCAGCGTATTCTCCAGGGGCCACAATGAGCAGTTCTTC. This chain connects TRBV9 to TRBJ2-1; possibly TRBD1 for D (6 bases). Per germline, CDR1 SGDLS and CDR2 YYNGEE. CDR3 length: 15 residues. V was cut by 1 base and J by 5 bases, with 13 bases left in between.

This chain links TRBV10-2 with TRBJ2-7; D is perhaps TRBD1 (6 bases). CDR3 length: 14 residues. CDR1 is WSHSY, CDR2 SAAADI, per germline. With 7 bases removed from V and 0 bases from J, the gap between germline ends came to 13 bases. The CDR3 sequence is CASMSGVSSYEQYF. The CDR3 DNA follows: TGCGCCAGCATGTCAGGGGTTAGCTCCTACGAGCAGTACTTC.

This rearrangement joins TRBV6-1 to TRBJ2-7; maybe TRBD1 (6 bases). V dropped 7 bases and J dropped 4 bases, with 17 bases sitting between them. The CDR3 runs 14 residues. Germline CDR1 is MNHNS and CDR2 is SASEGT. CDR3 sequence (DNA): TGTGCCAGCACAGCTTGGACAGTCGAGTACGAGCAGTACTTC. Amino acids: CASTAWTVEYEQYF.

DNA of the CDR3: TGTGCCAGCTACAATGGCTTTCGGACTAGCGGGGGTAACAATGAGCAGTTCTTC. Translated, it gives CASYNGFRTSGGNNEQFF. The V gene is TRBV5-4, the J gene TRBJ2-1; TRBD2 aligns across 13 bases. The CDR3 runs to 18 residues. Germline assignment: CDR1 SGHNT and CDR2 YYREEE (reference sequence). Trimming took 7 bases from V and 5 from J; bases not matched to a gene: 15.

The chain uses TRBV29-1 and TRBJ1-4, with D maybe TRBD1 (5 bases). CDR3 length equals 12 residues. Trimming left V 5 bases short and J 5 bases short, with 9 bases between. Per germline, CDR1 SQVTM and CDR2 ANQGSEA. DNA of the CDR3: TGCAGCGTTAGCAGGGCGAATGAAAAACTGTTTTTT. Translated: CSVSRANEKLFF.